The source of this TCR beta chain is a study of shared clonotypes between healthy human individuals. Regarding the study as a whole: The donor pool, a small one, limited the genetic and exposure-history diversity represented.

For this clone: Its antigen remains unknown.

Assay execution took place at the deep level. The table came from immunoSEQ multiplex PCR; TCRdb's copy has only in-frame clones and leaves some out. This sample has a few million clones, with approximately 90% found just once. This sequence was found in a man aged 18 to 35 in good health. Some clones in this sample may be carry-over from other donors' samples. Material for sequencing was naive CD4+ T cells from PBMCs. Specified subset: CD45RA+ positively selected.

CDR3 sequence: CASSSIRGANTGELFF. The CDR3, as DNA: TGTGCCAGCAGCTCGATACGGGGGGCGAACACCGGGGAGCTGTTTTTT. J is TRBJ2-2 and V is TRBV11-2, with 7 bases matching TRBD2. The trim removed 4 bases at V and 0 bases at J, leaving 5 bases unmatched. Per germline, CDR1 SGHAT and CDR2 FQNNGV. This CDR3 has 16 residues.